This record covers a single TCR beta chain. Its antigen remains unidentified. This entry belongs to a study of cytomegalovirus exposure and HLA in healthy donors. Whole-study results and caveats: Later work associated 17,000 or so TCR beta sequences with HLA alleles at 0.05 false discovery rate.

The CDR3 totals 15 residues. The germline V gene encodes CDR1 MGHRA and CDR2 YSYEKL. V shed 1 base and J shed 4 bases, with 13 bases lying between them. Those who donated were healthy bone marrow donors. Donors sampled were nominally healthy, though unrecorded immune exposures were likely. With 60 Vbeta and 13 Jbeta primers, the PCR was carried out. The table came from immunoSEQ multiplex PCR; TCRdb's copy has only in-frame clones and leaves some out. Found here are 45,000 to 60,000 clones; the top ten clones hold about a sixth. V gene TRBV4-1 combines with J gene TRBJ1-2; D is unclear. The TCR originated in a male donor in good health and CMV-seronegative. The material sequenced was PBMCs. In DNA, the CDR3 is TGCGCCAGCAGCCAAGCTTCGGAGGACCCCTATGGCTACACCTTC. As protein: CASSQASEDPYGYTF.